This T cell receptor (beta chain) was retrieved from a study of blood T cells in healthy people across ages. Points from the study as a whole: More naive CD4+ cells and higher diversity were found in long-lived than in aged donors.

CDR3 length equals 15 residues. Germline CDR1 reads ENHRY; CDR2 reads SYGVKD. With V trimmed by 2 bases and J by 5 bases, 8 bases remained unmatched. Sample-barcoded 5' priming and a J-beta primer mix drove a second PCR of 7 to 11 cycles. Every cDNA was tagged by a template-switch adaptor with 12 random nucleotides. TCRdb itself ran the 5' RACE reads through MiXCR, one entry per CDR3 protein. Of 550,000 to 800,000 distinct CDR3 sequences listed, approximately 30% are singletons. This clonotype occurred many times. Its target is unknown. The authors extracted at least 5.5 micrograms of total RNA per sample.

The clonotype was recovered from a woman aged 80 or over in good health. The gene calls are TRBV10-3 and TRBJ1-2; 7 nucleotides line up with TRBD1. Sequencing was done on a sample of blood. The CDR3 region has the DNA TGTGCCATCAGTGAGCCGGGACAGATGACTTATGGCTACACCTTC. Encoded protein: CAISEPGQMTYGYTF.